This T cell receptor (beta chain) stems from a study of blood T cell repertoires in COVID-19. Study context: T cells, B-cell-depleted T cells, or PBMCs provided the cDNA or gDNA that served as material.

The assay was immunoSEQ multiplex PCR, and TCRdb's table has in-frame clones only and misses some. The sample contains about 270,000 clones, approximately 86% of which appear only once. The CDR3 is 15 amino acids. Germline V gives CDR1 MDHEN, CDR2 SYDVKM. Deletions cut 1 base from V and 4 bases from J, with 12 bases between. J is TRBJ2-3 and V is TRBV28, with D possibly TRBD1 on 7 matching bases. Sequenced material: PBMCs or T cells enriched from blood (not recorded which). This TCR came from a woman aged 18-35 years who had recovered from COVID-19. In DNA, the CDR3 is TGTGCCAGCAGTTTATTCCAGGGGGGCCCAGATACGCAGTATTTT. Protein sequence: CASSLFQGGPDTQYF.